This T cell receptor beta chain was sequenced during a study of neurological immune-mediated disorders. V was pared by 4 bases and J by 8 bases, with 5 bases of the junction left unmatched. The CDR3 is 14 amino acids. The sample holds many counts of this clonotype. 5'RACE employing 10-nucleotide random UMIs yielded the cDNA. TCRdb itself ran the 5' RACE reads through MiXCR, one entry per CDR3 protein. The sample consists of around 70,000 distinct CDR3 sequences, roughly 5.6% of them appearing once. The genes are TRBV12-3 or TRBV12-4 and TRBJ2-1; 10 bases are a match to TRBD2. The TCR comes from a man between 18 and 35 years old with multiple sclerosis. The sample was PBMCs. The CDR3 DNA sequence: TGTGCCAGCAGTTGGGGGACTAGCGCTGATGAGCAGTTCTTC. This sequence encodes CASSWGTSADEQFF.